One and the same sample provided the 31 T cell receptor beta chains below, sequenced in a study of shared clonotypes between healthy human individuals. Some clones are missing from TCRdb's copy, which holds only in-frame ones; the method was immunoSEQ multiplex PCR. The sample lists roughly 650,000 clones, around 97% occurring once. What was sequenced was naive CD4+ T cells sorted from blood. Described subset: CD45RA+ positively selected. Receptors originate from a woman aged 25 to 39 in good health.

The chain carries TRBV28 and TRBJ1-1, with a weak D call TRBD1 (5 bases). V lost 5 bases to trimming and J lost 5 bases, with 6 bases between them. The CDR3 has 11 amino acids. Per germline, CDR1 MDHEN and CDR2 SYDVKM. The chain's CDR3 is CASSRTTEAFF. The DNA for the CDR3 is TGTGCCAGCAGTCGGACAACTGAAGCTTTCTTT.

This chain connects TRBV10-3 to TRBJ1-1; tentatively, D is TRBD1 (6 bases). This CDR3 spans 17 amino acids. From germline, CDR1 is ENHRY and CDR2 SYGVKD. V was clipped by 0 bases and J by 1 base, with 15 bases between them. The CDR3 coding sequence is TGTGCCATCAGTGAGTCGGGGGCGGGAGGACCGAACACTGAAGCTTTCTTT. This encodes CAISESGAGGPNTEAFF.

Comment on this clone: The sample has other DNA sequences that encode this CDR3 too. V gene TRBV28 combines with J gene TRBJ2-7; D unresolved. This CDR3 has 14 amino acids. V shed 3 bases and J shed 7 bases, with 16 bases lying between them. Germline-derived CDR1 and CDR2 are MDHEN and SYDVKM. CDR3 residues: CASSLQTSINEQYF. As DNA, the CDR3 is TGTGCCAGCAGTTTGCAGACGTCGATCAATGAGCAGTACTTC. Variable domain in full (rest from reference TRBV28 and TRBJ2-7): DVKVTQSSRYLVKRTGEKVFLECVQDMDHENMFWYRQDPGLGLRLIYFSYDVKMKEKGDIPEGYSVSREKKERFSLILESASTNQTSMYLCASSLQTSINEQYFGPGTRLTVT.

This chain links TRBV4-1 with TRBJ2-1, with TRBD1 matching over 8 bases. Looked up from germline, CDR1 is MGHRA and CDR2 is YSYEKL. Trimming took 2 bases from V and 6 from J; bases not matched to a gene: 6. This CDR3 comprises 15 residues. This CDR3 reads CASSQTGTGLNEQFF. The CDR3 DNA reads TGCGCCAGCAGCCAAACCGGGACAGGTCTCAATGAGCAGTTCTTC.

CDR3 DNA sequence: TGCGCCAGCAGACCTAGGACTCCCCCCCCATACAATGAGCAGTTCTTC. Translated, it gives CASRPRTPPPYNEQFF. V usage is TRBV5-1 and J usage is TRBJ2-1, with a weak D call TRBD2 (5 bases). This CDR3 is 16 amino acids long. Germline-derived CDR1 and CDR2 are SGHRS and YFSETQ. V was cut by 5 bases and J by 4 bases, with 19 bases left in between.

The V and J genes are TRBV6-1 and TRBJ2-7; D remains ambiguous. The CDR3 spans 13 residues. The germline gives CDR1 MNHNS, CDR2 SASEGT. The V end was cut by 6 bases, the J end by 7 bases, with 16 bases between. CDR3: CASRRQSLGEQYF. In nucleotides, the CDR3 is TGTGCCAGCAGGAGACAAAGCCTTGGTGAGCAGTACTTC.

This chain links TRBV19 with TRBJ1-5; D is perhaps TRBD1 (5 bases). The CDR3 runs 15 residues. The V end lost 5 bases, the J end lost 3 bases, and 14 bases lay between the germline ends. The V gene's germline CDR1 is LNHDA and CDR2 SQIVND (reference sequence). CDR3 protein: CASSVLPGSNQPQHF. As DNA, the CDR3 is TGTGCCAGTAGTGTTCTACCAGGGTCCAATCAGCCCCAGCATTTT.

The chain is built from TRBV10-3 and TRBJ2-3, with no clear D. Deletions cut 6 bases from V and 1 base from J, with 8 bases between. The CDR3 has 13 amino acids. Germline CDR1 ENHRY, CDR2 SYGVKD. The CDR3 DNA sequence: TGTGCCATCAGCCAGACTGGCACAGATACGCAGTATTTT. This encodes CAISQTGTDTQYF.

The rearrangement uses TRBV12-1 and TRBJ1-3. TRBV12-1 is termed a pseudogene. The CDR3 has 15 amino acids. In DNA, the CDR3 is TGTGCCAGCAGCCCCCCGAGGTTCTGGGGAAACACCATATATTTT. Translation: CASSPPRFWGNTIYF.

The chain uses TRBV19 and TRBJ2-5; D is tentatively TRBD1 or TRBD2 (5 bases each). V was pared by 0 bases and J by 5 bases, with 16 bases between. Germline-derived CDR1 and CDR2 are LNHDA and SQIVND (reference sequence). The CDR3 totals 16 residues. CDR3 bases: TGTGCCAGTAGTATAGAGGTGGTGTCGGGGCGGGAGACCCAGTACTTC. Its protein product is CASSIEVVSGRETQYF.

The chain links TRBV28 to TRBJ1-5, with a possible D match to TRBD1 (6 bases). The V end was cut by 3 bases, the J end by 0 bases, with 21 bases between. The CDR3 contains 19 residues. The germline CDR1 and CDR2 sequences are MDHEN and SYDVKM. The CDR3 reads CASSLGLYNRQVSNQPQHF. The CDR3 DNA reads as TGTGCCAGCAGTTTGGGACTCTACAACCGACAGGTTAGCAATCAGCCCCAGCATTTT.

A note on this clone: Other DNA sequences from this sample encode an identical CDR3 as well. The gene calls are TRBV7-9 and TRBJ2-7; D not certain. V lost 1 base to trimming and J lost 4 bases, with 2 bases between them. The CDR3 has 11 amino acids. The germline V gene has CDR1 SEHNR and CDR2 FQNEAQ (reference sequence). The CDR3 DNA is TGTGCCAGCAGCTTAGATTACGAGCAGTACTTC. This codes for CASSLDYEQYF.

This clone occurred once. The chain uses TRBV10-3 and TRBJ2-1; no clear D gene. Trimming left V 3 bases short and J 0 bases short, with 12 bases between. Germline assignment: CDR1 ENHRY and CDR2 SYGVKD. CDR3 length: 16 residues. The CDR3 sequence is CAISDDGPFSYNEQFF. The CDR3, as DNA: TGTGCCATCAGTGACGACGGGCCTTTCTCCTACAATGAGCAGTTCTTC.

For this clone: The sample holds other DNA sequences that translate to the same CDR3. The V call is TRBV7-9, the J call TRBJ2-1, with D unclear. The CDR3 spans 12 residues. With 3 bases removed from V and 7 bases from J, the gap between germline ends came to 7 bases. Per germline, CDR1 SEHNR and CDR2 FQNEAQ (reference sequence). The DNA of the CDR3 is TGTGCCAGCAGCTTGAGTCGGAATGAGCAGTTCTTC. Residues: CASSLSRNEQFF.

Turning to this clone: Other DNA sequences from this sample encode an identical CDR3 as well. The chain employs TRBV28 and TRBJ1-1; TRBD1 agrees at 9 bases. V shed 6 bases and J 4 bases; nucleotides not matched to a gene: 0. This CDR3 has 12 amino acids. Germline CDR1 and CDR2: MDHEN and SYDVKM. As DNA, the CDR3 is TGTGCCAGCAGGACAGGGGGCACTGAAGCTTTCTTT. Its translation is CASRTGGTEAFF. Full variable domain (remainder filled in from reference TRBV28 and TRBJ1-1): DVKVTQSSRYLVKRTGEKVFLECVQDMDHENMFWYRQDPGLGLRLIYFSYDVKMKEKGDIPEGYSVSREKKERFSLILESASTNQTSMYLCASRTGGTEAFFGQGTRLTVV.

This chain joins TRBV6-5 and TRBJ1-2; a possible D gene is TRBD1 (6 bases). Trimming stripped 2 bases from V and 3 bases from J, with 10 bases between. This CDR3 is 14 amino acids long. CDR1 is MNHEY, CDR2 SVGAGI, per germline. In nucleotides, the CDR3 is TGTGCCAGCAGTTACAACAGGGACTACTATGGCTACACCTTC. Translated: CASSYNRDYYGYTF.

The chain carries TRBV18 and TRBJ1-4; tentative D call: TRBD1 (5 bases). The CDR3 runs 16 residues. V lost 1 base and J 1 base, leaving 10 bases between the germline ends. The germline V gene has CDR1 KGHSH and CDR2 LQKENI. The CDR3 DNA follows: TGTGCCAGCTCACCACGTGCGGGGGGAACTAATGAAAAACTGTTTTTT. Translation: CASSPRAGGTNEKLFF.

The chain has TRBV28 and TRBJ2-4, with TRBD1 as a possible D gene (6 bases). The CDR3 totals 22 residues. Trimming cost V 3 bases and J 0 bases, with 30 bases left between them. The V gene's germline CDR1 is MDHEN and CDR2 SYDVKM. The CDR3 region is CASSLRPGHSIQSRLAKNIQYF. The CDR3 nucleotides read TGTGCCAGCAGTTTGAGACCGGGACATTCAATCCAATCACGACTAGCCAAAAACATTCAGTACTTC.

The rearrangement uses TRBV28 and TRBJ1-4; the D gene is possibly TRBD1 (5 bases). The CDR3 loop spans 13 amino acids. With 6 bases removed from V and 8 bases from J, the gap between germline ends came to 13 bases. Per the germline V gene, CDR1 is MDHEN and CDR2 is SYDVKM. In DNA, the CDR3 is TGTGCCAGCAGGGTAGGGGTGGGGGAAAAACTGTTTTTT. It specifies CASRVGVGEKLFF.

V is TRBV5-1 and J is TRBJ2-4; 7 positions agree with TRBD1. CDR3 length: 13 residues. The germline V gene encodes CDR1 SGHRS and CDR2 YFSETQ. The ends lost 4 bases at V and 6 bases at J; junction bases unmatched: 4. The CDR3 loop reads CASSPDRVNIQYF. The DNA for the CDR3 is TGCGCCAGCAGCCCAGACAGGGTAAACATTCAGTACTTC.

CDR3 coding DNA: TGTGCCATCAGTGACAGGGCGGGGGAAAAACTGTTTTTT. Its protein product is CAISDRAGEKLFF. The V gene is TRBV10-3, the J gene TRBJ1-4, with D tentatively TRBD1 (5 bases). This CDR3 is 13 amino acids long. Trimming cost V 3 bases and J 8 bases, with 10 bases left between them. Germline CDR1 is ENHRY and CDR2 is SYGVKD.

This chain joins TRBV7-2 and TRBJ2-1, with 9 bases matching TRBD1. V gave up 0 bases and J gave up 9 bases; unmatched junction bases: 21. The germline CDR1 and CDR2 sequences are SGHTA and FQGNSA. The CDR3 has 20 amino acids. CDR3 sequence reads: CASSLARGQGAPPITFEQFF. In DNA form, the CDR3 reads TGTGCCAGCAGCTTAGCGAGGGGACAGGGCGCCCCCCCAATTACGTTTGAGCAGTTCTTC.

The chain is built from TRBV18 and TRBJ2-5; 9 positions agree with TRBD1. There are 15 residues in the CDR3. V shed 1 base and J 7 bases; nucleotides not matched to a gene: 7. The germline CDR1 and CDR2 sequences are KGHSH and LQKENI. The CDR3 is CASSPRTGGEGTQYF. The CDR3 region has the DNA TGTGCCAGCTCACCACGTACAGGGGGCGAAGGGACCCAGTACTTC. Full variable domain (remainder filled in from reference TRBV18 and TRBJ2-5): NAGVMQNPRHLVRRRGQEARLRCSPMKGHSHVYWYRQLPEEGLKFMVYLQKENIIDESGMPKERFSAEFPKEGPSILRIQQVVRGDSAAYFCASSPRTGGEGTQYFGPGTRLLVL.

The rearrangement links TRBV11-2 to TRBJ2-7; D not resolved. CDR1 and CDR2 from the germline V gene are SGHAT and FQNNGV. This CDR3 comprises 17 residues. V was pared by 3 bases and J by 0 bases, with 18 bases between. The CDR3 sequence: CASSFAYDDSTSYEQYF. The CDR3, as DNA: TGTGCCAGCAGCTTCGCGTACGACGATTCGACCTCCTACGAGCAGTACTTC.

In its sample, this clone was seen once. This sequence joins TRBV5-1 and TRBJ2-7, with 8 nucleotides matching TRBD2. The CDR3 is 15 residues long. The germline V gene encodes CDR1 SGHRS and CDR2 YFSETQ. V shed 4 bases, J shed 0 bases, and the junction held 6 bases outside the gene matches. This chain's CDR3 is CASSPLAASSYEQYF. The CDR3 bases are TGCGCCAGCAGCCCACTAGCGGCGAGCTCCTACGAGCAGTACTTC.

As for this clone: This specimen includes other DNA sequences encoding the same CDR3. The chain carries TRBV5-1 and TRBJ2-3; 8 positions match TRBD2. The CDR3 length is 15 residues. Trimming took 2 bases from V and 0 from J; bases not matched to a gene: 2. Germline CDR1 is SGHRS and CDR2 is YFSETQ. CDR3 sequence reads: CASSLTGGSTDTQYF. CDR3 bases: TGCGCCAGCAGCTTAACGGGAGGGAGCACAGATACGCAGTATTTT.

V usage is TRBV19 and J usage is TRBJ2-7; 14 nucleotides line up with TRBD2. Trimming at V came to 4 bases and at J to 0 bases, leaving 5 bases not matched to a gene. The CDR3 loop spans 17 amino acids. In germline, CDR1 is LNHDA, CDR2 SQIVND (reference sequence). CDR3 nucleotides: TGTGCCAGTAGTACGAATGGACTAGCGGGAGGCTCCTACGAGCAGTACTTC. It specifies CASSTNGLAGGSYEQYF.

The chain carries TRBV28 and TRBJ2-1, with 10 nucleotides matching TRBD2. This CDR3 is 15 amino acids long. V was clipped by 2 bases and J by 9 bases; unmatched bases: 7. The germline V gene has CDR1 MDHEN and CDR2 SYDVKM. This CDR3 is CASSLVSSGRSEQFF. In DNA form, the CDR3 reads TGTGCCAGCAGTTTAGTCTCTAGCGGGAGATCTGAGCAGTTCTTC.

The V call is TRBV28, the J call TRBJ2-1; TRBD1 matches at 7 bases. This CDR3 is built from 15 residues. The V segment lost 6 bases and the J segment 4 bases; nucleotides outside the gene matches: 9. Germline V gene sequence: CDR1 MDHEN, CDR2 SYDVKM. CDR3 region: CASRLRTGSYNEQFF. The DNA of the CDR3 is TGTGCCAGCAGGCTCCGGACAGGATCTTACAATGAGCAGTTCTTC.

This chain links TRBV19 with TRBJ2-7; TRBD2 matches 8 bases. The CDR3 covers 15 residues. V was pared by 6 bases and J by 3 bases, with 10 bases of the junction left unmatched. Germline V gene data show CDR1 as LNHDA and CDR2 as SQIVND (reference sequence). Here the CDR3 DNA reads TGTGCCAGTAGCAACCGCCGGGAGGGAGTCTACGAGCAGTACTTC. Translating it yields CASSNRREGVYEQYF. Variable domain in full (rest from reference TRBV19 and TRBJ2-7): DGGITQSPKYLFRKEGQNVTLSCEQNLNHDAMYWYRQDPGQGLRLIYYSQIVNDFQKGDIAEGYSVSREKKESFPLTVTSAQKNPTAFYLCASSNRREGVYEQYFGPGTRLTVT.

V is TRBV28 and J is TRBJ2-7, with D possibly being TRBD2 (6 bases). Looked up from germline, CDR1 is MDHEN and CDR2 is SYDVKM. V was trimmed by 5 bases and J by 5 bases, leaving 16 bases between them. The CDR3 has 14 amino acids. This chain's CDR3 is CASSTNGRGDEQYF. CDR3 coding DNA: TGTGCCAGCAGTACGAACGGGAGAGGGGACGAGCAGTACTTC.